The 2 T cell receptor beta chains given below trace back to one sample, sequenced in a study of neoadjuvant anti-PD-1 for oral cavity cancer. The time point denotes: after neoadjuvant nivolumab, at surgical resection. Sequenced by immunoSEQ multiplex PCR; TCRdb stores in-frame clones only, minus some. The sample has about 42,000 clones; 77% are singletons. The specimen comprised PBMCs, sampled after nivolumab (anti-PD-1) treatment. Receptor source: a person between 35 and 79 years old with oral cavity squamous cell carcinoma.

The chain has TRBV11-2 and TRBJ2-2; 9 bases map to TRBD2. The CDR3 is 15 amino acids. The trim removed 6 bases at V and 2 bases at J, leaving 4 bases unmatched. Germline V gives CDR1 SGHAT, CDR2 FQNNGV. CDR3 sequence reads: CASRATSGNTGELFF. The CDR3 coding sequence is TGTGCCAGCAGGGCGACTAGCGGCAACACCGGGGAGCTGTTTTTT.

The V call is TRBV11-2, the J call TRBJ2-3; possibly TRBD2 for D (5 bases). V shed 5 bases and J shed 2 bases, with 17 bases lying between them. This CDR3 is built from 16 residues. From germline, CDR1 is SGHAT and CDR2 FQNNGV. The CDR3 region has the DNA TGTGCCAGCAGCCCCCTCGGCGGGTCTCTCACAGATACGCAGTATTTT. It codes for CASSPLGGSLTDTQYF.